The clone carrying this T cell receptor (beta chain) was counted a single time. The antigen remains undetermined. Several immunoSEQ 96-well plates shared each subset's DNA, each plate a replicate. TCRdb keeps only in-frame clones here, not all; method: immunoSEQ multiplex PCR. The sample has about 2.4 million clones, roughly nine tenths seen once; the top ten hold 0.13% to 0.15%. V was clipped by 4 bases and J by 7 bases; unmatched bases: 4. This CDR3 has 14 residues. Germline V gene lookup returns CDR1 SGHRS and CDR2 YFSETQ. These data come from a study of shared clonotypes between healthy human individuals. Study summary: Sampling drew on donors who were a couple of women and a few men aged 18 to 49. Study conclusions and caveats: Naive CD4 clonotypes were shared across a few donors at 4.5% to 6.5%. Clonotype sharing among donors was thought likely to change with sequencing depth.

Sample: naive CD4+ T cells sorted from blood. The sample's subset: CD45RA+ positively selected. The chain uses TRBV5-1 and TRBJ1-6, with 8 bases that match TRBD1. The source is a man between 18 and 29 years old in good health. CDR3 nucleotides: TGCGCCAGCAGCGTTGGACAGGGAAATTCACCCCTCCACTTT. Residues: CASSVGQGNSPLHF.